This T cell receptor beta chain was observed in a study of PD-1 blockade in classical Hodgkin lymphoma. Study details: Patients received nivolumab 3 mg/kg intravenously every 2 weeks. General study results and limits: Excluded were patients who started nivolumab under 1 year after ASCT, a group that had lower diversity. Partial responders and progressors had significantly lower baseline TCR diversity.

This CDR3 spans 21 amino acids. In germline, CDR1 is LNHNV, CDR2 YYDKDF (reference sequence). Trimming shortened V by 3 bases and J by 0 bases, and 27 bases separated the two germline ends. As to time point: cycle 4 day 1 (C4D1), after 6 weeks of nivolumab. In every patient, relapse followed autologous stem cell transplantation, while exposure to brentuximab vedotin differed. Reported best responses ranged across complete response, partial response or progressive disease. The data were produced by immunoSEQ multiplex PCR, yet TCRdb's version contains in-frame clones alone and is incomplete. The data contain tens of thousands of clones, under 95% of them singletons. A remark on this clone: Its target is not known.

The origin of this receptor is a human donor with classical Hodgkin lymphoma. The chain is built from TRBV15 and TRBJ1-5, with unresolved D. The specimen was peripheral blood mononuclear cells (PBMCs), collected before the fourth cycle of nivolumab. The CDR3 spells CATSSYRRLEDFVHSNQPQHF. DNA of the CDR3: TGTGCCACCAGCAGTTACCGTAGGTTGGAGGATTTTGTACATAGCAATCAGCCCCAGCATTTT.